Shown below are 24 T cell receptor beta chains from a single sample sequenced in a study of cytomegalovirus exposure and HLA in healthy donors. This PCR relied on a set of 60 Vbeta primers and 13 Jbeta primers. Profiled with immunoSEQ multiplex PCR; TCRdb holds only in-frame clones, not every one. The sample lists 150,000 to 200,000 clones, 70% to 90% occurring once. Sequencing used PBMCs. The receptors come from a man younger than 35 in good health and CMV-seropositive.

Concerning this clone: Sequence at one end of the junction differs from germline and may be a read error. The chain recombines TRBV7-9 with TRBJ2-7; maybe TRBD2 (5 bases). CDR3 length: 13 residues. Germline CDR1 reads SEHNR; CDR2 reads FQNEAQ (reference sequence). The CDR3 DNA reads as TGTTCCAGCAGCTCCCCTCGGGATTACGAGCAGTACTTC. Amino acids: CSSSSPRDYEQYF.

The chain combines TRBV6-1 with TRBJ1-1; 7 nucleotides line up with TRBD1. Germline V lookup: CDR1 MNHNS, CDR2 SASEGT. The CDR3 sequence is 14 residues long. V lost 8 bases and J lost 4; bases outside the gene matches: 10. This CDR3 is CASGPLTGPTEAFF. CDR3 DNA sequence: TGTGCCAGCGGACCCCTGACAGGGCCCACTGAAGCTTTCTTT.

This chain joins TRBV6-1 and TRBJ1-1, with D possibly matching TRBD1 (6 bases). The germline CDR1 and CDR2 sequences are MNHNS and SASEGT. The CDR3 length is 15 residues. The V and J ends lost 0 bases and 4 bases respectively, with 12 bases between them. CDR3 nucleotides: TGTGCCAGCAGTGAAGCGCACAGGGCGGGCACTGAAGCTTTCTTT. Protein product: CASSEAHRAGTEAFF.

The chain is built from TRBV6-1 and TRBJ2-1, with 7 bases fitting TRBD1. CDR3 length: 17 residues. Trimming took 4 bases from V and 1 from J; bases not matched to a gene: 10. Germline assignment: CDR1 MNHNS and CDR2 SASEGT. The CDR3 spells CASSGEPQGKSYNEQFF. CDR3 nucleotide sequence: TGTGCCAGCAGTGGGGAACCACAGGGGAAATCCTACAATGAGCAGTTCTTC.

V is TRBV6-6 and J is TRBJ2-7; 7 bases line up with TRBD2. Looked up from germline, CDR1 is MNHNY and CDR2 is SVGAGI (reference sequence). V trimming: 2 bases; J trimming: 1 base; junction bases outside the gene matches: 5. The CDR3 is 15 amino acids. CDR3 bases: TGTGCCAGCAGTTACGTGGCGGGGGAGTCCTACGAGCAGTACTTC. It specifies CASSYVAGESYEQYF.

This chain links TRBV2 with TRBJ2-7; a possible D gene is TRBD1 (8 bases). V was pared by 8 bases and J by 7 bases, with 12 bases between. Germline V gene sequence: CDR1 SNHLY, CDR2 FYNNEI. This CDR3 has 11 amino acids. CDR3 sequence (DNA): TGTGCCAGCCCACAGGGGGGGGAGCAGTACTTC. This encodes CASPQGGEQYF.

V and J are TRBV9 and TRBJ1-2; 7 nucleotides agree with TRBD1. Germline CDR1 SGDLS, CDR2 YYNGEE. This CDR3 is built from 16 residues. Losses at the gene ends were 7 bases for V and 0 bases for J; bases not matched to a gene: 12. The CDR3 DNA reads TGTGCCAGCGCATCCCATAGACAGGGACCTAACTATGGCTACACCTTC. This translates into CASASHRQGPNYGYTF.

This chain uses TRBV5-1 with TRBJ2-1, with 11 bases aligning to TRBD2. This CDR3 region has 16 residues. V trimming: 4 bases; J trimming: 5 bases; junction bases outside the gene matches: 8. Germline-derived CDR1 and CDR2 are SGHRS and YFSETQ. This chain's CDR3 is CASSGSLAGGHNEQFF. The CDR3 DNA reads as TGCGCCAGCAGCGGTTCATTAGCGGGGGGGCACAATGAGCAGTTCTTC. The whole variable domain, remainder taken from reference TRBV5-1 and TRBJ2-1, is KAGVTQTPRYLIKTRGQQVTLSCSPISGHRSVSWYQQTPGQGLQFLFEYFSETQRNKGNFPGRFSGRQFSNSRSEMNVSTLELGDSALYLCASSGSLAGGHNEQFFGPGTRLTVL.

CDR3 region: CASSSGQRNTIYF. The CDR3 DNA reads TGTGCCAGCAGTTCTGGACAGCGAAACACCATATATTTT. The chain uses TRBV6-6 and TRBJ1-3, with D perhaps matching TRBD1 (6 bases). The CDR3 sequence is 13 residues long. Germline V gene lookup returns CDR1 MNHNY and CDR2 SVGAGI (reference sequence). V was pared by 4 bases and J by 5 bases, with 9 bases between.

The gene calls are TRBV7-9 and TRBJ2-2; D remains unclear. This CDR3 has 14 amino acids. The germline CDR1 and CDR2 sequences are SEHNR and FQNEAQ (reference sequence). Trimming took off 1 base at V and 1 base at J, with 4 bases between the two ends. Written as DNA, the CDR3 is TGTGCCAGCAGCTTAGACGGGAACACCGGGGAGCTGTTTTTT. Amino acid sequence: CASSLDGNTGELFF.

This chain connects TRBV27 to TRBJ1-1; no definite D call. The germline gives CDR1 MNHEY, CDR2 SMNVEV (reference sequence). CDR3 length equals 12 residues. The V gene lost 4 bases and the J gene lost 1 base, with 4 bases spanning the gap. The CDR3 DNA sequence: TGTGCCAGCAGTTCCGGGAACACTGAAGCTTTCTTT. Translation: CASSSGNTEAFF.

The sample holds a few counts of this clone. The chain uses TRBV7-9 and TRBJ1-2; D possibly corresponds to TRBD1 (5 bases). Trimming cost V 10 bases and J 2 bases, with 17 bases left between them. CDR3 length: 14 amino acids. From germline, CDR1 is SEHNR and CDR2 FQNEAQ (reference sequence). The CDR3 DNA reads TGTGCCATCTCCGCCCAGACAGCAAACTATGGCTACACCTTC. Amino acids: CAISAQTANYGYTF.

In this sample, this clone turned up a few times. The genes are TRBV6-5 and TRBJ1-3; D perhaps matches TRBD1 (5 bases). V was clipped by 2 bases and J by 0 bases, with 5 bases between them. This CDR3 has 14 residues. Germline V gene data show CDR1 as MNHEY and CDR2 as SVGAGI. DNA of the CDR3: TGTGCCAGCAGTTACGACAGCTCTGGAAACACCATATATTTT. Its protein is CASSYDSSGNTIYF.

This chain uses TRBV5-1 with TRBJ1-1, with unresolved D. The V gene lost 4 bases and the J gene lost 5 bases, with 15 bases spanning the gap. The CDR3 is 14 amino acids. Germline lookup yields CDR1 SGHRS and CDR2 YFSETQ. For the CDR3, the DNA is TGCGCCAGCAGCACAATTACACGAAGAACTGAAGCTTTCTTT. Its translation is CASSTITRRTEAFF.

V usage is TRBV9 and J usage is TRBJ2-2; 7 positions match TRBD1. The CDR3 length is 16 residues. V lost 3 bases, J lost 5 bases, and 10 bases stayed unmatched. CDR1 is SGDLS, CDR2 YYNGEE, per germline. The CDR3 sequence is CASSAVEGAWTGELFF. CDR3 bases: TGTGCCAGCAGCGCTGTCGAGGGGGCGTGGACCGGGGAGCTGTTTTTT. The complete variable domain, with remaining parts taken from reference TRBV9 and TRBJ2-2, reads DSGVTQTPKHLITATGQRVTLRCSPRSGDLSVYWYQQSLDQGLQFLIQYYNGEERAKGNILERFSAQQFPDLHSELNLSSLELGDSALYFCASSAVEGAWTGELFFGEGSRLTVL.

The rearrangement joins TRBV6-1 to TRBJ1-2; no clear D gene. V shed 3 bases and J shed 2 bases, with 10 bases lying between them. The CDR3 has 14 amino acids. Germline loops: CDR1 MNHNS, CDR2 SASEGT. CDR3 in amino acids: CASSDPAGNYGYTF. The CDR3 nucleotides read TGTGCCAGCAGTGACCCCGCAGGAAACTATGGCTACACCTTC.

V and J are TRBV6-5 and TRBJ2-2, with D perhaps matching TRBD2 (5 bases). Between the trimmed V and J ends, which lost 0 bases and 8 bases, there was a span of 13 bases. Germline-derived CDR1 and CDR2 are MNHEY and SVGAGI. CDR3 length equals 15 residues. CDR3 in DNA: TGTGCCAGCAGTTACTCTAGAGGGCTCAGGGGGGAGCTGTTTTTT. Protein: CASSYSRGLRGELFF.

This rearrangement joins TRBV12-5 to TRBJ2-3, with TRBD2 matching over 9 bases. CDR3 length equals 15 residues. The germline CDR1 and CDR2 sequences are LGHNT and FRNRAP. Unmatched junction bases numbered 5, after V lost 2 bases and J lost 5 bases. CDR3 sequence reads: CASGLPRLAEDTQYF. The CDR3 DNA reads TGTGCTAGTGGTTTGCCCCGACTAGCGGAAGATACGCAGTATTTT.

The chain employs TRBV7-9 and TRBJ2-5; 9 nucleotides match TRBD1. The V gene end was trimmed by 4 bases and the J gene end by 5 bases; junction bases not matched to a gene: 11. Germline V lookup: CDR1 SEHNR, CDR2 FQNEAQ (reference sequence). This CDR3 is 16 amino acids long. The CDR3 DNA is TGTGCCAGCAGCTCGACAACAGGGGGCGTTCGCGAGACCCAGTACTTC. Translated, it gives CASSSTTGGVRETQYF.

The chain has TRBV7-3 and TRBJ2-5, with 9 bases fitting TRBD2. This CDR3 region has 15 residues. V lost 5 bases to trimming and J lost 2 bases; unmatched junction nucleotides: 6. Germline V gives CDR1 SGHTA, CDR2 FQGTGA. The CDR3 sequence is CASSPSGGQQETQYF. CDR3 nucleotide sequence: TGTGCCAGCAGCCCGAGCGGGGGGCAACAAGAGACCCAGTACTTC.

On this clone: Other nucleotide sequences in the sample specify the same CDR3. The chain couples TRBV2 to TRBJ2-7; 12 bases match TRBD2. The CDR3 is 14 amino acids. The trim removed 8 bases at V and 2 bases at J, leaving 4 bases unmatched. In germline, CDR1 is SNHLY, CDR2 FYNNEI. The CDR3 protein is CASFRLAGAYEQYF. The CDR3 nucleotides read TGTGCCAGCTTCCGACTAGCGGGGGCCTACGAGCAGTACTTC.

This sequence joins TRBV7-6 and TRBJ2-3; D ambiguous. CDR3 length: 14 amino acids. The V and J ends lost 5 bases and 3 bases respectively, with 12 bases between them. Germline V lookup: CDR1 SGHVS, CDR2 FNYEAQ. CDR3 sequence reads: CASSPQVATDTQYF. The CDR3 nucleotides are TGTGCCAGCAGCCCCCAGGTGGCGACAGATACGCAGTATTTT. Combining the CDR3 with reference TRBV7-6 and TRBJ2-3 gives the whole variable domain GAGVSQSPRYKVTKRGQDVALRCDPISGHVSLYWYRQALGQGPEFLTYFNYEAQQDKSGLPNDRFSAERPEGSISTLTIQRTEQRDSAMYRCASSPQVATDTQYFGPGTRLTVL.

The CDR3 protein is CASSILAGPYEQYF. CDR3 in DNA: TGTGCCAGTAGTATTTTGGCAGGGCCCTACGAGCAGTACTTC. This rearrangement joins TRBV19 to TRBJ2-7; the D gene is possibly TRBD1 (5 bases). This CDR3 region has 14 residues. Germline loops: CDR1 LNHDA, CDR2 SQIVND (reference sequence). Trimming took off 3 bases at V and 2 bases at J, with 11 bases between the two ends.

This clone has just a few counts. The chain recombines TRBV5-4 with TRBJ1-2; D not certain. The CDR3 has 16 residues. V lost 0 bases and J lost 5, with 17 bases in between. Per the germline V gene, CDR1 is SGHNT and CDR2 is YYREEE (reference sequence). CDR3 loop: CASSLVAGGRGYGYTF. The CDR3 region has the DNA TGTGCCAGCAGCTTGGTTGCGGGCGGAAGAGGATATGGCTACACCTTC.